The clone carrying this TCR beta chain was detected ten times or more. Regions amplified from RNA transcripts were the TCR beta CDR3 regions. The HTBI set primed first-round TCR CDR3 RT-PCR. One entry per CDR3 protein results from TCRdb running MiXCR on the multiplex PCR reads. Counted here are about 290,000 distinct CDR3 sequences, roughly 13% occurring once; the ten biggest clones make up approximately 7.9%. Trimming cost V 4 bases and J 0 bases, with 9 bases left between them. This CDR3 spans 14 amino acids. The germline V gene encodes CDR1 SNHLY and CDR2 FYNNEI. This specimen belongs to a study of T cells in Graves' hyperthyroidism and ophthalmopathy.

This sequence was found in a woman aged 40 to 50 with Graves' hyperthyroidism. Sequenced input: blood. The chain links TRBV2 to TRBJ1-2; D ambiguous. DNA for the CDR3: TGTGCCAGCAGTGTCTCCTGGGCTAACTATGGCTACACCTTC. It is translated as CASSVSWANYGYTF.